Listed below are T cell receptor beta chains from one sample, sequenced in a study of T cell responses to AZD1222 COVID-19 vaccine. TCRdb's table, derived via immunoSEQ multiplex PCR, lists solely in-frame clones and lacks some. The sample carries around 120,000 clones, roughly 90% recorded once. The sample here was peripheral blood, taken on day 0 of AZD1222 vaccination. The receptors come from an adult in good health. The CDR3 runs from the conserved cysteine through the conserved F or W. A D gene is named only where the DNA matches it firmly. Expanded clones are given a class, and other clones once, few, many or no size at all.

>TRBV6-5|TRBJ1-6|.|.
TGTGCCATCATCGAGGGCCTCTCGCCACCCCTCCACTTT
CAIIEGLSPPLHF
>TRBV7-3|TRBJ1-1|.|.
TGTGCCAGCAGCCGAGAAAGTAGGGTCACTGAAGCTTTCTTT
CASSRESRVTEAFF
>TRBV4-2|TRBJ1-4|.|.
TGTGCCAGCAGCCCCGACAGAATCAGAGAAAAACTGTTTTTT
CASSPDRIREKLFF
>TRBV19|TRBJ2-1|TRBD2|.
TGTGCCAGTAGCCTCACTAGCGGTTACAATGAGCAGTTCTTC
CASSLTSGYNEQFF
>TRBV3-1/TRBV3-2|TRBJ2-7|TRBD1|.
TGTGCCAGCAGGGGCCCCGGACAGGGTTACTACGAGCAGTACTTC
CASRGPGQGYYEQYF
>TRBV11-3|TRBJ1-2|.|.
TGTGCCAGCAGCACCGTACAGGAGCCCTATGGCTACACCTTC
CASSTVQEPYGYTF
>TRBV28|TRBJ1-5|.|.
TGTGCCAGCAGTTTATTGAATCAGCCCCAGCATTTT
CASSLLNQPQHF
>TRBV30|TRBJ1-3|.|.
TGTGCCTGGAGCGGGGATCGGGGGGGAAACACCATATATTTT
CAWSGDRGGNTIYF
>TRBV19|TRBJ1-3|TRBD1|.
TGTGCCAGTAGTATTGGACAGGGGGGAAACACCATATATTTT
CASSIGQGGNTIYF
>TRBV24-1|TRBJ1-5|TRBD1|.
TGTGCCACCAGTGATGGTGACAGGGGGCTCAATCAGCCCCAGCATTTT
CATSDGDRGLNQPQHF
>TRBV5-1|TRBJ2-5|TRBD2|.
TGCGCCAGCAGCTCAAATCAACTAGCGGCTCAAGAGACCCAGTACTTC
CASSSNQLAAQETQYF
>TRBV9|TRBJ2-7|.|.
TGTGCCAGCAGCCTTCGGGACACCTACGAGCAGTACTTC
CASSLRDTYEQYF
>TRBV24-1|TRBJ2-5|.|.
TGTGCCACCAGTGATGCAACCAGGGGAGGGGTGTACCAAGAGACCCAGTACTTC
CATSDATRGGVYQETQYF
>TRBV27|TRBJ1-4|TRBD1|.
TGTGCCAGCAGTGCACTAACAGGGGTGGGTGAAAAACTGTTTTTT
CASSALTGVGEKLFF
>TRBV27|TRBJ2-7|.|.
TGTGCCAGCAGTTCATCGACAGCCTCCTACGAGCAGTACTTC
CASSSSTASYEQYF
>TRBV28|TRBJ1-6|.|.
TGTGCCAGCAGTTTATTCTCCGGGAGTTATAATTCACCCCTCCACTTT
CASSLFSGSYNSPLHF
>TRBV11-3|TRBJ2-2|TRBD2|.
TGTGCCAGCAGCTCCCGGGGGGGAAGCACCGGGGAGCTGTTTTTT
CASSSRGGSTGELFF
>TRBV27|TRBJ1-1|.|.
TGTGCCAGCAGTTTACGGCAGGCGAACACTGAAGCTTTCTTT
CASSLRQANTEAFF
>TRBV7-9|TRBJ2-3|TRBD2|.
TGTGCCAGCAGCTCCCCCGGGCTAGCGGGTGGTGGGGCGCAGTATTTT
CASSSPGLAGGGAQYF
>TRBV11-3|TRBJ2-3|TRBD1|once
TGTGCCAGCAGTTCCTCGTTTCGACAGGGCCCCTCAACAGATACGCAGTATTTT
CASSSSFRQGPSTDTQYF
>TRBV27|TRBJ1-5|TRBD1|.
TGTGCCAGCAGTTTAATGGGCAGGGGGTCACTCAATCAGCCCCAGCATTTT
CASSLMGRGSLNQPQHF
>TRBV27|TRBJ2-6|.|.
TGTGCCAGCAGTTTATCGATTGGGGCCAACGTCCTGACTTTC
CASSLSIGANVLTF
>TRBV4-2|TRBJ2-7|TRBD2|once
TGTGCCAGCAGCCCCATAGCGGGAGGGAGCTCCTACGAGCAGTACTTC
CASSPIAGGSSYEQYF
>TRBV6-5|TRBJ2-5|TRBD2|once
TGTGCCAGCAGTTCGACTAGCGGGATTCTTGAGACCCAGTACTTC
CASSSTSGILETQYF
>TRBV6-1|TRBJ1-5|.|few
TGTGCCAGCAGTGAATCTAGGGGGGGTCAGCCCCAGCATTTT
CASSESRGGQPQHF
>TRBV2|TRBJ1-5|.|.
TGTGCCAGCACGGAAAAATATAGCAATCAGCCCCAGCATTTT
CASTEKYSNQPQHF
>TRBV7-9|TRBJ2-3|.|.
TGTGCCAGCAGCTTACCTATGGGAGATTTT
CASSLPMGDF
>TRBV6-4|TRBJ2-3|TRBD1|.
TGTGCCAGCAGTGACGGGACAGGGGGCACAGATACGCAGTATTTT
CASSDGTGGTDTQYF
>TRBV18|TRBJ2-2|TRBD1|once
TGTGCCAGCCCGATCCGACAGGGGTCAAACACCGGGGAGCTGTTTTTT
CASPIRQGSNTGELFF
>TRBV5-5|TRBJ2-3|.|.
TGTGCCAGCAGCTTGGGCGCAGATACGCAGTATTTT
CASSLGADTQYF
>TRBV27|TRBJ1-6|TRBD1|few
TGTGCCAGCAGTTTGTCAGCGGGACAGGGCATTTCACCCCTCCACTTT
CASSLSAGQGISPLHF
>TRBV7-2|TRBJ1-6|.|few
TGTGCCAGCAGCCTAGGCCTCGGCAGCCGATCCTATAATTCACCCCTCCACTTT
CASSLGLGSRSYNSPLHF
>TRBV7-6|TRBJ1-6|TRBD1|.
TGTGCCAGCAGCTTCGAAGGGGGCAGCTCCTATAATTCACCCCTCCACTTT
CASSFEGGSSYNSPLHF
>TRBV11-1|TRBJ1-1|.|.
TGTGCCAGCAGCTTAACCGGGACGGTGAACACTGAAGCTTTCTTT
CASSLTGTVNTEAFF
>TRBV5-1|TRBJ2-7|TRBD2|.
TGCGCCAGCAGCCACACTAGCGGGATCATCTCCTACGAGCAGTACTTC
CASSHTSGIISYEQYF
>TRBV27|TRBJ1-6|.|.
TGTGCCAGCAGTCGGGCAGGGGTAGATTCACCCCTCCACTTT
CASSRAGVDSPLHF
>TRBV7-9|TRBJ1-4|.|.
TGTGCCAGCAGCCACGAACTCGGAAGGAGTGAAAAACTGTTTTTT
CASSHELGRSEKLFF
>TRBV5-4|TRBJ1-1|TRBD1|.
TGTGCCAGCAGCTGGGGGACAGGGAACACTGAAGCTTTCTTT
CASSWGTGNTEAFF
>TRBV6-1|TRBJ1-2|TRBD1|.
TGTGCCAGCAGTGAACTGGGACAGCCGTACTATGGCTACACCTTC
CASSELGQPYYGYTF
>TRBV30|TRBJ2-3|.|.
TGTGCCTGGGCCGGGACCCACGGCGCAGATACGCAGTATTTT
CAWAGTHGADTQYF
>TRBV11-3|TRBJ2-1|TRBD2|.
TGTGCCAGCAGCTTAGAACTAGCGGCGTTCGGAGGGGACAATGAGCAGTTCTTC
CASSLELAAFGGDNEQFF
>TRBV7-2|TRBJ1-1|.|.
TGTGCCAGCAGCTTAGGGCGAGGGGCCACTGAAGCTTTCTTT
CASSLGRGATEAFF
>TRBV7-3|TRBJ2-7|.|.
TGTGCCAGCAGCCAGTCCCGGGACTCCTACGAGCAGTACTTC
CASSQSRDSYEQYF
>TRBV28|TRBJ2-6|.|.
TGTGCCAGCAGTTTAGGGCGGACCTCTGGGGCCAACGTCCTGACTTTC
CASSLGRTSGANVLTF
>TRBV7-2|TRBJ2-5|TRBD2|.
TGTGCCAGCAGCCCGACTAGCTTGGGGGAGACCCAGTACTTC
CASSPTSLGETQYF
>TRBV6-1|TRBJ2-3|.|.
TGTGCCAGCAGTGAAGAGCAGGGAGGCACAGATACGCAGTATTTT
CASSEEQGGTDTQYF
>TRBV5-1|TRBJ2-7|.|.
TGCGCCAGCAGCGTAGAACAGAAACCCTACTACGAGCAGTACTTC
CASSVEQKPYYEQYF
>TRBV28|TRBJ1-2|.|.
TGTGCCAGCAGTTCGAAGGGTGGCTACACCTTC
CASSSKGGYTF
>TRBV27|TRBJ2-1|TRBD2|.
TGTGCCAGCAGTTTCTCAGCGGGAGGGTGGATGAATGAGCAGTTCTTC
CASSFSAGGWMNEQFF
>TRBV19|TRBJ2-3|TRBD2|.
TGTGCCAGTAGTATGACTAGCGGGAGACAAGATACGCAGTATTTT
CASSMTSGRQDTQYF